The 18 T cell receptor beta chains in this list originate from one sample, sequenced in a study of T cell repertoires and Cas9 in healthy adults. Method: immunoSEQ multiplex PCR; TCRdb's copy keeps in-frame clones and lacks some. The data contain 20,000 to 25,000 clones, approximately 90% of them singletons. Sequencing was done on a sample of CD4+ effector T cells (CD127+, CD25-, CD137-, CD154-) from PBMCs; culture status not recorded. These receptor sequences come from a human donor in good health.

The chain is built from TRBV7-2 and TRBJ1-1; no clear D. The CDR3 is 16 residues long. CDR1 SGHTA and CDR2 FQGNSA come from the germline V gene. V lost 4 bases and J 3 bases, leaving 18 bases between the germline ends. CDR3 residues: CASSSEGGRWDTEAFF. The CDR3 coding sequence is TGTGCCAGCAGCTCCGAGGGCGGGCGCTGGGACACTGAAGCTTTCTTT.

A remark on this clone: Other DNA sequences in this specimen translate into the identical CDR3. This rearrangement joins TRBV5-8 to TRBJ2-5; TRBD1 matches at 8 bases. The germline CDR1 and CDR2 sequences are SGHTS and YDEGEE. Trimming at V came to 2 bases and at J to 5 bases, leaving 5 bases not matched to a gene. The CDR3 has 14 amino acids. The CDR3 here is CASSFRQGQETQYF. Written as DNA, the CDR3 is TGTGCCAGCAGCTTCCGACAGGGGCAGGAGACCCAGTACTTC.

The chain couples TRBV5-1 to TRBJ2-7; D perhaps matches TRBD1 (6 bases). The germline V gene has CDR1 SGHRS and CDR2 YFSETQ. V lost 1 base, J lost 1 base, and 18 bases lay in between. The CDR3 has 17 residues. In nucleotides, the CDR3 is TGCGCCAGCAGCTTGTTACCGGTCTCAGGGGATTCCTACGAGCAGTACTTC. The encoded protein is CASSLLPVSGDSYEQYF.

CDR3 loop: CASSLETSGSGTDTQYF. For the CDR3, the DNA is TGTGCCAGCAGCTTGGAGACTAGCGGGAGTGGCACAGATACGCAGTATTTT. The gene calls are TRBV5-4 and TRBJ2-3; 12 bases are shared with TRBD2. The junction had 3 bases not matched to a gene; V was cut back by 0 bases and J by 1 base. This CDR3 is built from 17 residues. Germline V lookup: CDR1 SGHNT, CDR2 YYREEE (reference sequence).

The chain uses TRBV7-2 and TRBJ1-5; no clear D gene. This CDR3 is built from 13 residues. Germline V gives CDR1 SGHTA, CDR2 FQGNSA. V dropped 0 bases and J dropped 6 bases, with 6 bases sitting between them. In nucleotides, the CDR3 is TGTGCCAGCAGCTTAGCTACCCTTCAGCCCCAGCATTTT. Encoded protein: CASSLATLQPQHF. Full variable domain (remainder filled in from reference TRBV7-2 and TRBJ1-5): GAGVSQSPSNKVTEKGKDVELRCDPISGHTALYWYRQSLGQGLEFLIYFQGNSAPDKSGLPSDRFSAERTGGSVSTLTIQRTQQEDSAVYLCASSLATLQPQHFGDGTRLSIL.

V and J are TRBV10-3 and TRBJ2-3, with 9 bases lining up with TRBD1. The CDR3 is made up of 15 amino acids. V lost 2 bases, J lost 3 bases, and 3 bases stayed unmatched. The germline V gene encodes CDR1 ENHRY and CDR2 SYGVKD. DNA for the CDR3: TGTGCCATCAGTGAGAGGGACAGGGAAACAGATACGCAGTATTTT. This encodes CAISERDRETDTQYF.

V is TRBV7-8 and J is TRBJ2-7; D remains unclear. Germline lookup yields CDR1 SGHVS and CDR2 FQNEAQ. CDR3 length equals 12 residues. Trimming stripped 7 bases from V and 9 bases from J, with 16 bases between. The chain's CDR3 is CASTKWTTRQYF. CDR3 sequence (DNA): TGTGCCAGCACCAAATGGACCACGCGGCAGTACTTC.

The rearrangement joins TRBV11-3 to TRBJ1-1; maybe TRBD1 (5 bases). The V gene lost 1 base and the J gene lost 1 base, with 16 bases spanning the gap. This CDR3 has 17 amino acids. CDR1 SGHNT and CDR2 YENEEA come from the germline V gene. This CDR3 reads CASSLAVSRAWNTEAFF. CDR3 DNA: TGTGCCAGCAGCTTAGCGGTCTCCAGGGCTTGGAACACTGAAGCTTTCTTT.

The chain combines TRBV5-1 with TRBJ2-5; D could derive from TRBD1 or TRBD2 (6 bases each). The CDR3 is 15 amino acids. V dropped 2 bases and J dropped 4 bases, with 15 bases sitting between them. Per germline, CDR1 SGHRS and CDR2 YFSETQ. CDR3: CASSLATGARETQYF. In DNA form, the CDR3 reads TGCGCCAGCAGCTTAGCGACGGGGGCGAGAGAGACCCAGTACTTC.

The chain has TRBV11-3 and TRBJ2-1; D possibly uses TRBD1 or TRBD2 (6 bases each). The V end was cut by 5 bases, the J end by 6 bases, with 11 bases between. Germline CDR1 and CDR2: SGHNT and YENEEA. The CDR3 has 13 residues. The CDR3 DNA is TGTGCCAGCAGCCCCCGGGGGCCCAATGAGCAGTTCTTC. Translated, it gives CASSPRGPNEQFF.

The chain carries TRBV7-2 and TRBJ2-5, with 15 bases identical to TRBD2. The CDR3 is 16 residues long. Per germline, CDR1 SGHTA and CDR2 FQGNSA. J was trimmed by 7 bases and V by 1 base; bases with no gene match: 4. The CDR3 here is CASSLEGLAGGRTQYF. The CDR3, as DNA: TGTGCCAGCAGCTTAGAGGGACTAGCGGGGGGAAGGACCCAGTACTTC.

V gene TRBV7-9 combines with J gene TRBJ1-3; 8 bases are a match to TRBD1. J gave up 0 bases and V 5 bases, and 6 bases lay outside the gene matches. The germline gives CDR1 SEHNR, CDR2 FQNEAQ (reference sequence). The CDR3 is made up of 16 amino acids. CDR3 nucleotides: TGTGCCAGCAGCCCCCCAGGGGGCCTCTCTGGAAACACCATATATTTT. This translates into CASSPPGGLSGNTIYF.

The CDR3: CASSVSGGQTEAFF. The CDR3 region has the DNA TGTGCCAGCAGCGTATCAGGGGGCCAGACTGAAGCTTTCTTT. The chain links TRBV7-3 to TRBJ1-1, with 8 nucleotides matching TRBD1. Germline V CDR1 and CDR2: SGHTA, FQGTGA. The CDR3 length is 14 residues. J was trimmed by 5 bases and V by 5 bases; bases with no gene match: 7.

The genes are TRBV4-2 and TRBJ2-7; D call uncertain. Per germline, CDR1 LGHNA and CDR2 YNFKEQ. Trimming shortened V by 9 bases and J by 4 bases, and 19 bases separated the two germline ends. The CDR3 covers 14 residues. CDR3 residues: CARLIVGPTYEQYV. Here the CDR3 DNA reads TGTGCCAGACTGATCGTCGGGCCTACTTACGAGCAGTACGTC.

Turning to this clone: One end of the junction fails to match germline, which may point to a read error. The chain carries TRBV4-3 and TRBJ1-6; TRBD1 is a possible D gene (6 bases). Germline assignment: CDR1 LGHNA and CDR2 YSLEER. The CDR3 runs to 14 residues. The CDR3 DNA reads as TGCGCCAGCAGCCAAGATCAGTCAGGGGACCCACGACCCTTT. It yields the protein CASSQDQSGDPRPF.

The gene calls are TRBV7-2 and TRBJ1-1; the D is unclear. Between the trimmed V and J ends, which lost 4 bases and 4 bases, there was a span of 4 bases. The germline gives CDR1 SGHTA, CDR2 FQGNSA. There are 11 residues in the CDR3. The CDR3 reads CASSYVTEAFF. The CDR3 nucleotides are TGTGCCAGCAGCTACGTCACTGAAGCTTTCTTT. The whole variable domain, remainder taken from reference TRBV7-2 and TRBJ1-1, is GAGVSQSPSNKVTEKGKDVELRCDPISGHTALYWYRQSLGQGLEFLIYFQGNSAPDKSGLPSDRFSAERTGGSVSTLTIQRTQQEDSAVYLCASSYVTEAFFGQGTRLTVV.

The genes are TRBV7-2 and TRBJ2-7, with no clear D. The germline V gene has CDR1 SGHTA and CDR2 FQGNSA. V gave up 3 bases and J gave up 4 bases, with 7 bases separating them. The length of the CDR3 is 12 residues. The CDR3: CASSLDQYEQYF. In DNA form, the CDR3 reads TGTGCCAGCAGCTTGGACCAATACGAGCAGTACTTC.

The gene calls are TRBV2 and TRBJ2-7, with D tentatively TRBD1 (7 bases). Per the germline V gene, CDR1 is SNHLY and CDR2 is FYNNEI. This CDR3 region has 18 residues. V was shortened by 3 bases and J by 0 bases, with 21 bases between the two germline ends. Here the CDR3 reads CASSETRRGTAFSYEQYF. DNA for the CDR3: TGTGCCAGCAGTGAGACTAGACGGGGGACAGCGTTCTCCTACGAGCAGTACTTC.